The 20 T cell receptor beta chains reported below all come from one sample, sequenced in a study of T cell responses to AZD1222 COVID-19 vaccine (dated by TCRdb to 2020 to 2022). The meaning of the sample's time point label: about 28 days (+/-7) after the second vaccine dose. The protocol used for the library was the immunoSEQ multiplex PCR assay. TCRdb re-hosts the immuneACCESS table, in-frame sequences only. Its copies lack some clones; in the studies checked, an unresolved V gene accounts for under half of them, and the cause for the rest is not known. The sample profile shows more than 95,000 clones; about 89% of them were found once. About 7.1% of the sample comes from the top ten. This sample comprised peripheral blood, obtained 28 days after the second AZD1222 dose. The receptor source for this set is an adult who received the AZD1222 COVID-19 vaccine.

V gene TRBV3-1 (or the pseudogene TRBV3-2) combines with J gene TRBJ1-5; weak D call: TRBD1 (6 bases). Germline V CDR1 and CDR2: LGHDT, YNNKEL (reference sequence). The CDR3 is 18 residues long. V shed 0 bases and J shed 3 bases, with 18 bases lying between them. This chain's CDR3 is CASSQDRRKGELNQPQHF. DNA of the CDR3: TGTGCCAGCAGCCAAGATAGAAGGAAGGGGGAACTCAATCAGCCCCAGCATTTT.

The CDR3 sequence: CASSLRASYNEQFF. The CDR3 coding sequence is TGTGCCAGCAGCTTAAGGGCCTCCTACAATGAGCAGTTCTTC. The genes are TRBV5-6 and TRBJ2-1; D is undetermined. CDR1 is SGHDT and CDR2 is YYEEEE in the germline V gene. This CDR3 region has 14 residues. The V and J ends lost 2 bases and 0 bases respectively, with 6 bases between them. Together with reference TRBV5-6 and TRBJ2-1, the CDR3 gives the full variable domain: DAGVTQSPTHLIKTRGQQVTLRCSPKSGHDTVSWYQQALGQGPQFIFQYYEEEERQRGNFPDRFSGHQFPNYSSELNVNALLLGDSALYLCASSLRASYNEQFFGPGTRLTVL.

V and J are TRBV7-6 and TRBJ2-7; the D is unclear. Trimming stripped 3 bases from V and 3 bases from J, with 9 bases between. The germline V gene has CDR1 SGHVS and CDR2 FNYEAQ. The CDR3 loop spans 13 amino acids. The CDR3 is CASSLDQRYEQYF. CDR3 bases: TGTGCCAGCAGCTTGGATCAGCGCTACGAGCAGTACTTC.

The V call is TRBV2, the J call TRBJ1-6; 8 nucleotides line up with TRBD1. The CDR3 sequence is 15 residues long. The V gene end was trimmed by 3 bases and the J gene end by 10 bases; junction bases not matched to a gene: 8. In germline, CDR1 is SNHLY, CDR2 FYNNEI. CDR3 nucleotide sequence: TGTGCCAGCAGTGACGAGACAGGGGAATTCTCACCCCTCCACTTT. Encoded protein: CASSDETGEFSPLHF.

The chain joins TRBV28 to TRBJ2-7; TRBD1 matches 7 bases. The CDR3 has 15 residues. Losses at the gene ends were 3 bases for V and 0 bases for J; bases not matched to a gene: 5. The germline gives CDR1 MDHEN, CDR2 SYDVKM. The chain's CDR3 is CASSFFRGSSYEQYF. The CDR3, as DNA: TGTGCCAGCAGTTTCTTCAGGGGGTCCTCCTACGAGCAGTACTTC. The whole variable domain, filled in from reference TRBV28 and TRBJ2-7, reads DVKVTQSSRYLVKRTGEKVFLECVQDMDHENMFWYRQDPGLGLRLIYFSYDVKMKEKGDIPEGYSVSREKKERFSLILESASTNQTSMYLCASSFFRGSSYEQYFGPGTRLTVT.

This chain links TRBV5-6 with TRBJ2-7, with 9 bases lining up with TRBD1. Looked up from germline, CDR1 is SGHDT and CDR2 is YYEEEE. The length of the CDR3 is 14 residues. With V trimmed by 4 bases and J by 3 bases, 5 bases remained unmatched. Written as DNA, the CDR3 is TGTGCCAGCAGCAGGGCGGGACAGGGCTACGAGCAGTACTTC. Encoded protein: CASSRAGQGYEQYF.

The V gene is TRBV3-1 (or the pseudogene TRBV3-2), the J gene TRBJ2-3, with 8 bases matching TRBD2. CDR3 length: 17 residues. Germline V gives CDR1 LGHDT, CDR2 YNNKEL (reference sequence). After removal of 3 bases from V and 2 bases from J, the junction contained 10 bases not matched to a gene. Written as DNA, the CDR3 is TGTGCCAGCAGCCAGGGACTAGGCCGCGGAATCACAGATACGCAGTATTTT. It yields the protein CASSQGLGRGITDTQYF.

The chain uses TRBV4-2 and TRBJ2-7; D unresolved. Germline V gives CDR1 LGHNA, CDR2 YNFKEQ. Trimming left V 0 bases short and J 4 bases short, with 7 bases between. This CDR3 is 13 amino acids long. The CDR3 nucleotides read TGTGCCAGCAGCCAAGATCTTGGGTACGAGCAGTACTTC. Its protein is CASSQDLGYEQYF.

V is TRBV7-6 and J is TRBJ2-5, with D perhaps TRBD2 (5 bases). CDR3 length: 16 residues. Germline assignment: CDR1 SGHVS and CDR2 FNYEAQ. The ends were cut back, 3 bases at V and 4 bases at J, with 18 bases in the middle. The CDR3 loop is CASSFRYTAEIETQYF. In DNA form, the CDR3 reads TGTGCCAGCAGCTTCCGATATACAGCGGAAATAGAGACCCAGTACTTC.

The CDR3 spells CSGLQQETQYF. For the CDR3, the DNA is TGCAGCGGACTACAACAAGAGACCCAGTACTTC. V is TRBV29-1 and J is TRBJ2-5; D perhaps matches TRBD2 (5 bases). The CDR3 is 11 residues long. V lost 7 bases and J 2 bases, leaving 8 bases between the germline ends. CDR1 and CDR2 (germline): SQVTM, ANQGSEA.

The chain employs TRBV7-2 and TRBJ1-2; D possibly corresponds to TRBD1 (5 bases). CDR3 length equals 15 residues. Germline CDR1 and CDR2: SGHTA and FQGNSA. The V gene lost 10 bases and the J gene lost 2 bases, with 20 bases spanning the gap. The CDR3 region is CATQKGAGPNYGYTF. The DNA of the CDR3 is TGTGCCACTCAAAAAGGGGCGGGGCCCAACTATGGCTACACCTTC.

This rearrangement joins TRBV21-1 to TRBJ1-2; the tabulated D call, TRBD1, remains unverified against the DNA. TRBV21-1 is tagged as a pseudogene. The CDR3 extends over 16 amino acids. CDR3 loop: CASSKVRPGPRNGYTF. The CDR3 DNA reads TGTGCCAGCAGCAAAGTACGGCCAGGGCCCAGGAACGGCTACACCTTC.

The V and J genes are TRBV20-1 and TRBJ2-6; TRBD2 agrees at 10 bases. Germline V gene lookup returns CDR1 DFQATT and CDR2 SNEGSKA (reference sequence). V shed 3 bases, J shed 0 bases, and the junction held 5 bases outside the gene matches. CDR3 size: 17 residues. The CDR3 bases are TGCAGTGCTAGTTCTAGCGGGGGAAACTCTGGGGCCAACGTCCTGACTTTC. Translated: CSASSSGGNSGANVLTF.

This clone was observed a handful of times. This chain links TRBV6-1 with TRBJ1-6, with D tentatively TRBD1 (6 bases). The CDR3 sequence is 16 residues long. Deletions cut 3 bases from V and 4 bases from J, with 13 bases between. CDR1 is MNHNS, CDR2 SASEGT, per germline. CDR3 sequence reads: CASSEGSGAYNSPLHF. In DNA, the CDR3 is TGTGCCAGCAGTGAGGGATCAGGGGCTTATAATTCACCCCTCCACTTT.

V gene TRBV29-1 combines with J gene TRBJ2-7, with D uncertain. V lost 3 bases, J lost 5 bases, and 11 bases lay in between. The germline V gene has CDR1 SQVTM and CDR2 ANQGSEA. The CDR3 has 12 amino acids. The DNA of the CDR3 is TGCAGCGTTGATATAGGGCTGGACGAGCAGTACTTC. It is translated as CSVDIGLDEQYF.

The gene calls are TRBV11-3 and TRBJ1-1; D call uncertain. The germline V gene has CDR1 SGHNT and CDR2 YENEEA. The CDR3 sequence is 13 residues long. Trimming removed 1 base from V and 7 bases from J, with 10 bases in between. The DNA of the CDR3 is TGTGCCAGCAGCTTAGTGCGGGGTTTTGAAGCTTTCTTT. It codes for CASSLVRGFEAFF.

CDR3 sequence: CASSFDDPGTGGTEAFF. The CDR3 bases are TGCGCCAGCAGCTTTGATGACCCGGGGACAGGGGGCACTGAAGCTTTCTTT. J is TRBJ1-1 and V is TRBV5-1; the match to TRBD1 covers 11 bases. The germline CDR1 and CDR2 sequences are SGHRS and YFSETQ. The length of the CDR3 is 17 residues. V gave up 2 bases and J gave up 4 bases; unmatched junction bases: 10.

V usage is TRBV24-1 and J usage is TRBJ2-7, with unresolved D. The V end lost 6 bases, the J end lost 2 bases, and 10 bases lay between the germline ends. This CDR3 has 13 residues. Germline CDR1 is KGHDR and CDR2 is SFDVKD. The CDR3 bases are TGTGCCACCAGTCATGTGGGTACCTACGAGCAGTACTTC. Its protein product is CATSHVGTYEQYF.

CDR3: CASSRYYSNEQFF. CDR3 coding DNA: TGTGCCAGCAGCCGTTACTACTCCAATGAGCAGTTCTTC. The chain recombines TRBV5-5 with TRBJ2-1, with D hard to call. V dropped 4 bases and J dropped 6 bases, with 11 bases sitting between them. The CDR3 sequence is 13 residues long. The V gene's germline CDR1 is SGHKS and CDR2 YYEKEE (reference sequence).

The chain joins TRBV19 to TRBJ2-7; 7 bases are shared with TRBD2. The CDR3 sequence is 15 residues long. In germline, CDR1 is LNHDA, CDR2 SQIVND (reference sequence). Trimming took 1 base from V and 4 from J; bases not matched to a gene: 7. The CDR3 sequence is CASSIASGHNYEQYF. The CDR3 nucleotides read TGTGCCAGTAGTATAGCTAGCGGACACAATTACGAGCAGTACTTC.